These T cell receptor beta chains were read from a single sample in a study of CD8 T cells in ankylosing spondylitis. In TCRdb, the 5' RACE reads were re-called with MiXCR into one record per CDR3 protein. The sample includes 50,000 to 70,000 distinct CDR3 sequences, about 6.2% of them seen just once. The sequenced material came from synovial fluid, either unsorted or a sorted T cell fraction (not recorded which). The receptors here all came from a male donor with ankylosing spondylitis. The CDR3 runs from the conserved cysteine through the conserved F or W. A D gene is named only where the DNA matches it firmly. Only part of the rows carry a size: once, few, many, or a class if the clone is expanded.

D gene	clone size	V gene	J gene	CDR3 protein	CDR3 DNA
TRBD2	-	TRBV3-1	TRBJ2-5	CASTLTSGRGETQYF	TGTGCCAGCACCCTGACTAGCGGGAGGGGAGAGACCCAGTACTTC
-	few	TRBV7-6	TRBJ1-5	CASSGREWSNQPQHF	TGTGCCAGCAGCGGACGAGAGTGGAGCAATCAGCCCCAGCATTTT
-	-	TRBV11-2	TRBJ2-7	CASSSGLGLLQYF	TGTGCCAGCTCCAGTGGACTGGGATTATTACAGTACTTC
TRBD2	many	TRBV7-2	TRBJ2-7	CASTLIAGASYEQYF	TGTGCCAGCACCTTAATAGCGGGTGCCTCCTACGAGCAGTACTTC
-	few	TRBV20-1	TRBJ1-6	CSARDPRSSYNSPLHF	TGCAGTGCTAGAGATCCAAGGAGCTCCTATAATTCACCCCTCCACTTT
-	few	TRBV18	TRBJ2-2	CASSQEHTGELFF	TGTGCCAGCTCACAAGAACACACCGGGGAGCTGTTTTTT
-	many	TRBV19	TRBJ1-1	CASSQGLETEAFF	TGTGCCAGTAGTCAGGGGCTCGAGACTGAAGCTTTCTTT
-	many	TRBV19	TRBJ2-2	CASSRGPNTGELFF	TGTGCCAGTAGTAGAGGACCGAACACCGGGGAGCTGTTTTTT
TRBD2	many	TRBV9	TRBJ2-1	CASSKGLAGGRVANEQFF	TGTGCCAGCAGCAAGGGACTAGCGGGAGGTCGTGTGGCCAATGAGCAGTTCTTC
-	many	TRBV6-5	TRBJ1-6	CASSYSNTNSPLHF	TGTGCCAGCAGTTACTCGAACACGAATTCACCCCTCCACTTT
TRBD1	many	TRBV5-5	TRBJ1-2	CASLPQLIRDSYGYTF	TGTGCCAGCCTACCGCAATTGATCCGGGACAGCTATGGCTACACCTTC
TRBD2	many	TRBV11-2	TRBJ2-1	CASSRLAGVHEQFF	TGTGCCAGCAGCAGACTAGCGGGAGTCCATGAGCAGTTCTTC
-	-	TRBV7-2	TRBJ2-2	CASSLDTGPGELFF	TGTGCCAGCAGCTTAGATACCGGACCCGGGGAGCTGTTTTTT
TRBD2	many	TRBV6-2/TRBV6-3	TRBJ2-1	CASRAGVGYNEQFF	TGTGCCAGCAGGGCGGGAGTGGGGTACAATGAGCAGTTCTTC
TRBD1	many	TRBV5-1	TRBJ2-7	CASSSQGAGLGNEQYF	TGCGCCAGCAGCTCACAGGGGGCCGGACTAGGAAACGAGCAGTACTTC
-	few	TRBV4-3	TRBJ2-3	CASSRGQRLTDTQYF	TGCGCCAGCAGCCGAGGACAGAGACTCACAGATACGCAGTATTTT
-	many	TRBV6-1	TRBJ2-7	CASRIPEGRRNEQYF	TGTGCCAGCAGAATCCCCGAGGGGCGTAGGAACGAGCAGTACTTC
-	few	TRBV5-1	TRBJ2-5	CASSMDPGEETQYF	TGCGCCAGCAGCATGGACCCCGGTGAAGAGACCCAGTACTTC
-	many	TRBV2	TRBJ1-2	CASSQEYGYTF	TGTGCCAGCAGTCAGGAGTATGGCTACACCTTC
TRBD2	many	TRBV5-1	TRBJ2-1	CASSYKTSGGSYNEQFF	TGCGCCAGCAGCTATAAGACTAGCGGAGGCTCCTACAATGAGCAGTTCTTC
TRBD2	-	TRBV19	TRBJ2-1	CASSQQTSGRRPEEFF	TGTGCCAGTAGTCAACAGACTAGCGGGAGACGGCCGGAGGAGTTCTTC
TRBD2	many	TRBV14	TRBJ2-1	CASSHRQTSPQFSSYNEQFF	TGTGCCAGCAGCCACCGCCAGACTAGCCCCCAGTTTAGCTCCTACAATGAGCAGTTCTTC
TRBD2	few	TRBV6-1	TRBJ2-1	CATLTSGGRNEQFF	TGTGCCACCTTGACTAGCGGGGGTCGCAATGAGCAGTTCTTC
TRBD2	many	TRBV7-3	TRBJ2-1	CASSAGGLNEQFF	TGTGCCAGCAGCGCGGGAGGGTTAAATGAGCAGTTCTTC
TRBD2	many	TRBV27	TRBJ2-3	CASSPLAGPTMQYF	TGTGCCAGCAGCCCTCTAGCGGGCCCCACCATGCAGTATTTT
-	many	TRBV6-1	TRBJ1-5	CASSQKDSLYSNQPQHF	TGTGCCAGCAGTCAAAAGGACAGCCTATATAGCAATCAGCCCCAGCATTTT
-	many	TRBV7-9	TRBJ2-3	CASSPTSQGDTQYF	TGTGCCAGCAGCCCAACCTCACAGGGAGATACGCAGTATTTT
-	few	TRBV12-3/TRBV12-4	TRBJ2-2	CASSLRTGTGELFF	TGTGCCAGCAGTTTACGGACCGGGACCGGGGAGCTGTTTTTT
-	-	TRBV5-4	TRBJ2-3	CASSLGWRRNTDTQYF	TGTGCCAGCAGCTTGGGTTGGCGGAGAAACACAGATACGCAGTATTTT
TRBD2	few	TRBV12-3/TRBV12-4	TRBJ2-4	CASSFGLAGAGGKNIQYF	TGTGCCAGCAGTTTCGGACTAGCGGGAGCGGGGGGAAAAAACATTCAGTACTTC
TRBD1	-	TRBV6-5	TRBJ2-1	CASSYPSQGAGNEQFF	TGTGCCAGCAGTTACCCTTCACAGGGGGCAGGCAATGAGCAGTTCTTC
TRBD2	many	TRBV5-6	TRBJ2-5	CASSLLAGGWETQYF	TGTGCCAGCAGCTTACTAGCGGGAGGGTGGGAGACCCAGTACTTC
-	many	TRBV5-1	TRBJ2-7	CASSLGGDSTKQYF	TGCGCCAGCAGCTTGGGCGGGGATTCTACGAAGCAGTACTTC
TRBD1	few	TRBV6-1	TRBJ1-5	CASSRQGPNQPQHF	TGTGCCAGCAGTCGACAGGGCCCGAATCAGCCCCAGCATTTT
-	-	TRBV7-9	TRBJ1-2	CASSKRGYGYTF	TGTGCCAGCAGCAAGAGGGGTTATGGCTACACCTTC
TRBD1	many	TRBV5-1	TRBJ1-2	CASSRDWDSLGGYTF	TGCGCCAGCAGCCGGGATTGGGACAGCTTGGGTGGCTACACCTTC
-	few	TRBV18	TRBJ2-3	CASSPPQGITDTQYF	TGTGCCAGCTCACCACCGCAAGGGATCACAGATACGCAGTATTTT
-	-	TRBV20-1	TRBJ2-1	CSAIRGRGFDEQFF	TGCAGTGCTATCAGGGGGAGGGGGTTCGATGAGCAGTTCTTC
-	many	TRBV15	TRBJ1-3	CATSRAMRRENTIYF	TGTGCCACCAGCAGAGCCATGAGGAGGGAAAACACCATATATTTT
-	few	TRBV7-2	TRBJ2-2	CASSLRPRANTGELFF	TGTGCCAGCAGCTTAAGGCCTAGAGCTAACACCGGGGAGCTGTTTTTT